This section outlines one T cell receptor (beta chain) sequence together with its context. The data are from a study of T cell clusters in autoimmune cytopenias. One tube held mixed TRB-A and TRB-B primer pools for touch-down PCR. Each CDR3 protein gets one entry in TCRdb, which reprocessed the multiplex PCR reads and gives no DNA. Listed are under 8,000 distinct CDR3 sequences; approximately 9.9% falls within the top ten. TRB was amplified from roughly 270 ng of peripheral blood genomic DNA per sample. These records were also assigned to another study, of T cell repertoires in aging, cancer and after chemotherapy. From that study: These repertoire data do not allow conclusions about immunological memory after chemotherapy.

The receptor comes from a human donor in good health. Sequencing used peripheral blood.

The CDR3 protein is CASSEYLFRDVSGNTIYF. The chain employs TRBV19 and TRBJ1-3; TCRdb designates TRBD1, a call that cannot be tested without DNA. This CDR3 contains 18 residues. CDR1 and CDR2 (germline): LNHDA, SQIVND (reference sequence).